One T cell receptor (beta chain) is described in this entry. What it binds is unknown. The source of the sample is a study of T-cell reconstitution after alpha-beta-depleted transplantation in children. The study's findings and limits: The main origin of T-cell counts and diversity one year after transplant was newly produced T cells. Approximately two months post-transplant, alpha-beta T cells reportedly originated from several hundred expanded graft clones. The study traced high day-60 TCRbeta diversity in some patients to surviving recipient T cells and thymic progenitors.

The V gene's germline CDR1 is MNHNY and CDR2 SVGAGI (reference sequence). With V trimmed by 10 bases and J by 2 bases, 8 bases remained unmatched. The length of the CDR3 is 13 residues. Unique molecular identifiers were built into the TCRbeta library. Via MiXCR, TCRdb re-called the PCR reads, giving one row per CDR3 protein. The sample has 300,000 to 350,000 distinct CDR3 sequences; about 16% are singletons. This TCR came from a male patient between 2 and 15 years old who had a stem cell transplant for acute lymphoblastic leukemia, so the T cells may come from the graft donor. Material: PBMCs, mostly from graft donor cells, obtained 360 days after TCRalphabeta/CD19-depleted stem cell transplant. The chain employs TRBV6-6 and TRBJ2-7; the match to TRBD2 covers 7 bases. In DNA, the CDR3 is TGTGCCACTTCGGGGCTAGCGGCCTACGAGCAGTACTTC. Translation gives CATSGLAAYEQYF.